This TCR beta chain was observed in a study of cytomegalovirus exposure and HLA in healthy donors. This PCR relied on a set of 60 Vbeta primers and 13 Jbeta primers. The protocol was immunoSEQ multiplex PCR, while the TCRdb copy is restricted to in-frame clones and leaves out a portion. The sample shows roughly 62,000 clones, approximately 75% of them seen only once. Germline CDR1 is SGDLS and CDR2 is YYNGEE. J was trimmed by 4 bases and V by 0 bases; bases with no gene match: 6. The CDR3 contains 15 residues. Sequencing was performed on PBMCs. This receptor was identified in a woman between 25 and 40 years old in good health and CMV-seronegative. The rearrangement uses TRBV9 and TRBJ2-5, with TRBD2 identical over 7 bases. As DNA, the CDR3 is TGTGCCAGCAGCGTAGACCAGGGAGGGGTAGAGACCCAGTACTTC. Encoded protein: CASSVDQGGVETQYF.